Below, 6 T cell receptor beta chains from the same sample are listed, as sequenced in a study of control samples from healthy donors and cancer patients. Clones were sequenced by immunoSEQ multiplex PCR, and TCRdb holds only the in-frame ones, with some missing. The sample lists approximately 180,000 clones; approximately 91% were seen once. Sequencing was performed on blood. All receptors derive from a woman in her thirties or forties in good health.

Written as DNA, the CDR3 is TGTGCCAGCAGCCAGACGGAGGGCTACACCTTC. Translating it yields CASSQTEGYTF. This chain uses TRBV7-9 with TRBJ1-2; D gene ambiguous. The V gene lost 5 bases and the J gene lost 8 bases, with 9 bases spanning the gap. Germline V gene data show CDR1 as SEHNR and CDR2 as FQNEAQ (reference sequence). This CDR3 is built from 11 residues.

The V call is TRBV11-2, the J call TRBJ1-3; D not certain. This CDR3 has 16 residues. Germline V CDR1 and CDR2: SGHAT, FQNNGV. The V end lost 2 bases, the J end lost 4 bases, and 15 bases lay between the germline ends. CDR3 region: CASSLSLPASGNTIYF. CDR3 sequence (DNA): TGTGCCAGCAGCTTATCCCTGCCGGCCTCGGGAAACACCATATATTTT.

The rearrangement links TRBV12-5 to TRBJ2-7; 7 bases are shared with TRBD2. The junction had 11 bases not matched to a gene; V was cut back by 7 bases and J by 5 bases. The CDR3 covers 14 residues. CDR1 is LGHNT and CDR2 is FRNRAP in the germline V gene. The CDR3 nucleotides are TGTGCTAGTGCCGCGTCGGGGGGTTCTAACGAGCAGTACTTC. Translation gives CASAASGGSNEQYF.

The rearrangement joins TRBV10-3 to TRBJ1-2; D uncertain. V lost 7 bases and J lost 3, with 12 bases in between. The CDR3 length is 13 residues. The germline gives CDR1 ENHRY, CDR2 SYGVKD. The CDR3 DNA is TGTGCCATCAAGACGGAGAAAGACTATGGCTACACCTTC. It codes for CAIKTEKDYGYTF.

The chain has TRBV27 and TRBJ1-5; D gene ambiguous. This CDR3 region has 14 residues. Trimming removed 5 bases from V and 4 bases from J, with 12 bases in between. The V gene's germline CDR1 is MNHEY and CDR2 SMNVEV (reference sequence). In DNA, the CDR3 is TGTGCCAGCAGTCCTGGACGGGGAAATCAGCCCCAGCATTTT. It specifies CASSPGRGNQPQHF.

The CDR3 nucleotides read TGTGCCACCGTGGACAGGGAGGGTTATCAGCCCCAGCATTTT. Translation: CATVDREGYQPQHF. The chain recombines TRBV10-3 with TRBJ1-5; 8 nucleotides align to TRBD1. The CDR3 sequence is 14 residues long. CDR1 is ENHRY, CDR2 SYGVKD, per germline. The ends lost 10 bases at V and 5 bases at J; junction bases unmatched: 10.